The clone carrying this T cell receptor beta chain has only a few counts. This sample stems from a study of low-dose radiotherapy and immunotherapy resistance in tumors. About the research overall: The study delivered 0.5 Gy per fraction every 2 weeks to Cohort 1, totaling 6.5 Gy. Every six weeks patients received intravenous ipilimumab 1 mg/kg, and every two weeks they received intravenous nivolumab 240 mg.

Priming of first-strand cDNA relied on TRAV- and TRBV-specific primers (covering alpha and beta chains). The PCR that amplified TCRs ran for around 20 cycles, relying on a constant-region primer and a V-primer adapter. mRNA, after isolation, was amplified by in vitro transcription. In TCRdb, the reads were re-called with MiXCR into one record per CDR3 protein. Among around 60,000 distinct CDR3 sequences listed, under 30% were seen once. The time point was: after trial treatment. The sample's treatment: LDRT plus nivolumab, ipilimumab, low-dose cyclophosphamide and aspirin (RACIN trial). This CDR3 comprises 14 residues. Looked up from germline, CDR1 is KGHDR and CDR2 is SFDVKD. Trimming removed 3 bases from V and 4 bases from J; junction bases left unmatched: 3.

The clonotype comes from a male donor with prostate cancer. The J gene is TRBJ2-7, the V gene TRBV24-1; 9 nucleotides align to TRBD2. The sample consisted of PBMCs, taken after low-dose radiotherapy plus immunotherapy. The CDR3 bases are TGTGCCACCAGTGATGGGCTAGCGGGGTACGAGCAGTACTTC. It is translated as CATSDGLAGYEQYF.